This T cell receptor (beta chain) emerged from a study of shared clonotypes between healthy human individuals. As for this clone: Its antigen is still unknown.

Study-level findings and limits: Relative to their counterparts shared across all four donors, non-shared clonotypes exhibited diminished generation probabilities. Compared with memory subsets, naive subsets generally had larger estimated richness.

The CDR3 runs to 13 residues. V lost 5 bases and J 0 bases, leaving 6 bases between the germline ends. Germline CDR1 and CDR2: SNHLY and FYNNEI. Terminally differentiated effector memory CD45RA+ cells were excluded by CCR7 positive selection of CD45RO-negative cells. The healthy adult donors were HIV-negative and reported no recent acute infections or vaccinations. Deep-level settings were used for running the assay. Sequencing used immunoSEQ multiplex PCR; TCRdb keeps in-frame clones, though not all of them. This sample yields about 820,000 clones, of which 85% to 95% are seen a single time; under 30% belongs to the top ten.

This rearrangement joins TRBV2 to TRBJ2-3; the D is unclear. Sequenced sample: naive CD8+ T cells sorted from blood. This TCR came from a man aged 25-40 years in good health. CDR3 protein: CASSRISTDTQYF. CDR3 nucleotide sequence: TGTGCCAGCAGTCGGATAAGCACAGATACGCAGTATTTT.